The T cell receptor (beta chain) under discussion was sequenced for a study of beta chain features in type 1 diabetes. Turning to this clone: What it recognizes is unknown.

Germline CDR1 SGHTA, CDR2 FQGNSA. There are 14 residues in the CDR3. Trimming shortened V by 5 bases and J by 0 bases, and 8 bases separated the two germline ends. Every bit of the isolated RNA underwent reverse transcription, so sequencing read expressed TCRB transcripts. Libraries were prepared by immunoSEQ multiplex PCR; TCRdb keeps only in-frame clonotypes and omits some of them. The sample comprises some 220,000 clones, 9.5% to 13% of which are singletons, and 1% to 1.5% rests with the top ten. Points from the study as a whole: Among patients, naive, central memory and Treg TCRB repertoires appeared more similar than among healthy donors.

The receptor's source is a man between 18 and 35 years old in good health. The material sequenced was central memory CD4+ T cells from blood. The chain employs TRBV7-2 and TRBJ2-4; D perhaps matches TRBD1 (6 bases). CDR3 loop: CASSPTGAKNIQYF. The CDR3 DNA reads TGTGCCAGCAGCCCGACAGGAGCCAAAAACATTCAGTACTTC.